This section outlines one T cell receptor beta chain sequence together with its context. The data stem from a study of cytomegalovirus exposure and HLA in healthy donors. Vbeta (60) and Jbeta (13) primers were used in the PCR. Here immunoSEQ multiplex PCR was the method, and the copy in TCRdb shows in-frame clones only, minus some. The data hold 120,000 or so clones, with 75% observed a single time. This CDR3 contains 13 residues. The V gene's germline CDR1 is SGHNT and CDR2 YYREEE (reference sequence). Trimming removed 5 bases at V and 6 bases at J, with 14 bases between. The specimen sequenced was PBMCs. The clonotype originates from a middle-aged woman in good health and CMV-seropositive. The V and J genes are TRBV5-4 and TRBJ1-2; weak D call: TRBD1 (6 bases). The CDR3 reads CASSAQGQDGYTF. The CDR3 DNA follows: TGTGCCAGCAGTGCTCAGGGGCAAGATGGCTACACCTTC.